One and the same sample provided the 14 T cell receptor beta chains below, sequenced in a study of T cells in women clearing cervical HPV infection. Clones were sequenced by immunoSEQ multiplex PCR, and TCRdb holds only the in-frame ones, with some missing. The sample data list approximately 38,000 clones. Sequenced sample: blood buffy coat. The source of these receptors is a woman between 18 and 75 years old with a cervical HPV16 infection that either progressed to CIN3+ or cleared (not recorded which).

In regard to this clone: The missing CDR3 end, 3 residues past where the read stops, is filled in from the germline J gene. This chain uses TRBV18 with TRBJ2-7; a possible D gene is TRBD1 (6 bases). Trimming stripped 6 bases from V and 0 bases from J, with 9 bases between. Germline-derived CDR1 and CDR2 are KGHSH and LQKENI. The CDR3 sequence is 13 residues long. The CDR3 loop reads CASSGDTSYEQYF. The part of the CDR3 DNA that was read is TGTGCCAGCTCCGGGGACACCTCCTACGAG.

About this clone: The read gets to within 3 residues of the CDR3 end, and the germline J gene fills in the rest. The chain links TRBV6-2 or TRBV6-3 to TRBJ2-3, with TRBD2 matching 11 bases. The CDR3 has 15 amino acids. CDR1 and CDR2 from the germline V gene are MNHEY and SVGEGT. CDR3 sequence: CASRTGTSGQETQYF. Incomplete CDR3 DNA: TGTGCCAGCAGAACCGGGACTAGCGGCCAAGAGACG.

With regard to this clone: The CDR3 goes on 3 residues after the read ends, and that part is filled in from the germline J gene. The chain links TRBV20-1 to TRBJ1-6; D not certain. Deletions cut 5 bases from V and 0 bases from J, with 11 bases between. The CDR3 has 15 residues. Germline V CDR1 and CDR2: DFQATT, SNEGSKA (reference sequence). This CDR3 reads CSARPTGSYNSPLHF. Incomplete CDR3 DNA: TGCAGTGCTCGCCCGACTGGCTCCTATAATTCACCC.

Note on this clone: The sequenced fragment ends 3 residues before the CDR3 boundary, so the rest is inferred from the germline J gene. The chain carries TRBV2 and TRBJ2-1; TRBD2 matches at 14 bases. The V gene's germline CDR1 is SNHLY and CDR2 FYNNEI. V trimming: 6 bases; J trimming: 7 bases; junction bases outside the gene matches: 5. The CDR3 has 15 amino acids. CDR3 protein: CASRAGTSGGNEQFF. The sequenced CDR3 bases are TGTGCCAGCAGAGCAGGGACTAGCGGGGGTAATGAG.

The CDR3 reads CASSLKFGTGKAGELFF. Partial CDR3 DNA: TGTGCCAGCAGCTTAAAATTCGGGACAGGGAAGGCCGGGGAG. The rearrangement links TRBV7-3 to TRBJ2-2; the match to TRBD1 covers 9 bases. The CDR3 goes on 3 residues after the read ends, and that part is filled in from the germline J gene. The CDR3 totals 17 residues. Germline assignment: CDR1 SGHTA and CDR2 FQGTGA. The junction had 9 bases not matched to a gene; V was cut back by 1 base and J by 6 bases.

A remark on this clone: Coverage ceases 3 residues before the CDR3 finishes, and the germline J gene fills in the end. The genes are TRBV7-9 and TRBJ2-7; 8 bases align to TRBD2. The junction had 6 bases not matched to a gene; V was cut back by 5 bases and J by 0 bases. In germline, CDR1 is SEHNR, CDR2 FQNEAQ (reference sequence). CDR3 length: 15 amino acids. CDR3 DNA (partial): TGTGCCAGCAGCCCCCACGGGACTAGCTCCTACGAG. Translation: CASSPHGTSSYE. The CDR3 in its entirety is CASSPHGTSSYEQYF. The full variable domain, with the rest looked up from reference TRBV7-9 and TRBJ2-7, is DTGVSQNPRHKITKRGQNVTFRCDPISEHNRLYWYRQTLGQGPEFLTYFQNEAQLEKSRLLSDRFSAERPKGSFSTLEIQRTEQGDSAMYLCASSPHGTSSYEQYFGPGTRLTVT.

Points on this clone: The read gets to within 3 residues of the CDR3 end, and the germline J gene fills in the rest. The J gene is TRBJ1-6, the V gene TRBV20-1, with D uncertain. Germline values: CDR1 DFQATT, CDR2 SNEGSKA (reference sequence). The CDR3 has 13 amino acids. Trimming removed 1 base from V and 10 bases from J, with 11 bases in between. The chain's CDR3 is CSARVTELSPLHF. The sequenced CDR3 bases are TGCAGTGCTAGAGTTACAGAGCTCTCACCC.

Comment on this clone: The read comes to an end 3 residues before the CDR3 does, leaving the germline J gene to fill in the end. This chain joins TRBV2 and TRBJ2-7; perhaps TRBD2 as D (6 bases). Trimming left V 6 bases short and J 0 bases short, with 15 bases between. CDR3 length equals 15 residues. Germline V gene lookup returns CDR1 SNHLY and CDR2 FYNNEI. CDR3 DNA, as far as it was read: TGTGCCAGCAGGGGGACTGCACGTAGCTCCTACGAG. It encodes CASRGTARSSYE. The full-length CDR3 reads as CASRGTARSSYEQYF.

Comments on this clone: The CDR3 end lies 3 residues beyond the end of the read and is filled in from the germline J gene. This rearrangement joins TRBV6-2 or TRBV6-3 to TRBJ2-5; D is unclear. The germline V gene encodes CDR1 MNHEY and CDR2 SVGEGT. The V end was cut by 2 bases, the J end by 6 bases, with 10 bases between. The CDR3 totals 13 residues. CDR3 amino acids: CASSYTETKTQYF. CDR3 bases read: TGTGCCAGCAGTTACACAGAGACCAAGACC.

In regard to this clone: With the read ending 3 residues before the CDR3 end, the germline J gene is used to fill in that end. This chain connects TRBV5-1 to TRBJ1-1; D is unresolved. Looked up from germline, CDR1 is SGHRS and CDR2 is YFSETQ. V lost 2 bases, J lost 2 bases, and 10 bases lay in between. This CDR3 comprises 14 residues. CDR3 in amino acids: CASSLAQTNTEAFF. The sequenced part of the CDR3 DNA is TGCGCCAGCAGCTTAGCTCAGACAAACACTGAA. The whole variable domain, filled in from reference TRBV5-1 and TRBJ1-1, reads KAGVTQTPRYLIKTRGQQVTLSCSPISGHRSVSWYQQTPGQGLQFLFEYFSETQRNKGNFPGRFSGRQFSNSRSEMNVSTLELGDSALYLCASSLAQTNTEAFFGQGTRLTVV.

The CDR3 spells CASSPGLLMNTEAFF. CDR3 DNA, as far as it was read: TGTGCCAGTAGCCCCGGACTGCTGATGAACACTGAA. The chain carries TRBV19 and TRBJ1-1; D unresolved. The CDR3 goes on 3 residues after the read ends, and that part is filled in from the germline J gene. The V and J ends lost 6 bases and 0 bases respectively, with 14 bases between them. Germline lookup yields CDR1 LNHDA and CDR2 SQIVND (reference sequence). CDR3 size: 15 residues.

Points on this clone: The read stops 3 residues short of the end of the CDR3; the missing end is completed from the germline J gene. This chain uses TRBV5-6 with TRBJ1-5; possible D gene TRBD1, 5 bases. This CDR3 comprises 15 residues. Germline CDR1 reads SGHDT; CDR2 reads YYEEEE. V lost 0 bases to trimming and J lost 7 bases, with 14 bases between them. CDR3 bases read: TGTGCCAGCAGCTTGGTGGGCGGGGCGGACCAGCCC. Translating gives CASSLVGGADQP. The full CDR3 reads CASSLVGGADQPQHF.

This chain's CDR3 is CAIRGGGSSVSSYNEQFF. The DNA read from the CDR3 is TGTGCCATCAGGGGCGGGGGGTCTTCAGTAAGCTCCTACAATGAG. The chain joins TRBV10-3 to TRBJ2-1, with 8 positions matching TRBD2. The read is 3 residues too short to cover the CDR3 end, so that end is filled in from the germline J gene. This CDR3 region has 18 residues. Losses at the gene ends were 6 bases for V and 0 bases for J; bases not matched to a gene: 13. Germline V gives CDR1 ENHRY, CDR2 SYGVKD.

The sequenced part of the CDR3 DNA is TGTGCCAGCTCAACTAGGGACAAAAGCACAGATACG. It encodes CASSTRDKSTDT. The CDR3 in full is CASSTRDKSTDTQYF. J is TRBJ2-3 and V is TRBV18, with TRBD1 as a possible D gene (6 bases). Coverage ceases 3 residues before the CDR3 finishes, and the germline J gene fills in the end. Germline V lookup: CDR1 KGHSH, CDR2 LQKENI. The germline V and J ends were trimmed by 5 bases and 0 bases, with 12 bases remaining between them. This CDR3 has 15 amino acids.